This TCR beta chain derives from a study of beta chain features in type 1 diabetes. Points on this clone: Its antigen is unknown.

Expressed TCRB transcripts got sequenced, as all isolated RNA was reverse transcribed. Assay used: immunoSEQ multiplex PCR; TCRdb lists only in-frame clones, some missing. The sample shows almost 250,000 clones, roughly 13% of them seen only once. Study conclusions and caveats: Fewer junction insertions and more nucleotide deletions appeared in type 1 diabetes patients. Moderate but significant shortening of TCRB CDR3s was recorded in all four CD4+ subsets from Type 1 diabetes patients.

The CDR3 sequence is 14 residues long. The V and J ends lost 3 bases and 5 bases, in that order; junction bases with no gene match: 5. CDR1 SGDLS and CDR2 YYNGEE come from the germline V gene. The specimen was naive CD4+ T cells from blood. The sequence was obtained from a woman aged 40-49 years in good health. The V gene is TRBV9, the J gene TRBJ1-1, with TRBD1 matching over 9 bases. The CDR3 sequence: CASSGRDRETEAFF. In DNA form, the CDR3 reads TGTGCCAGCAGCGGGCGGGACAGGGAGACTGAAGCTTTCTTT.